The next 31 T cell receptor beta chains were all read from a single sample in a study of shared clonotypes between healthy human individuals. Sequencing used immunoSEQ multiplex PCR; TCRdb keeps in-frame clones, though not all of them. The sample holds approximately 1.9 million clones, over 85% seen once. Positive CCR7 selection of CD45RO-negative cells yielded the naive CD8 cells, and terminally differentiated effector memory CD45RA+ cells were excluded. Sequenced: naive CD8+ T cells from PBMCs. The origin of the receptors is a man aged 18-30 years in good health. Some clones in this sample may be carry-over from other donors' samples.

This chain joins TRBV30 and TRBJ2-7; TRBD2 agrees at 8 bases. The ends lost 2 bases at V and 7 bases at J; junction bases unmatched: 10. The CDR3 contains 14 residues. Germline CDR1 and CDR2: GTSNPN and SVGIG (reference sequence). The CDR3 protein is CAWSLTGGDFEQYF. DNA for the CDR3: TGTGCCTGGAGTTTGACGGGAGGGGATTTTGAGCAGTACTTC.

V gene TRBV5-6 combines with J gene TRBJ2-7, with TRBD2 matching 12 bases. Germline CDR1 reads SGHDT; CDR2 reads YYEEEE. V lost 1 base, J lost 5 bases, and 7 bases stayed unmatched. The CDR3 is made up of 16 amino acids. CDR3 protein: CASSLRLAGGRDEQYF. DNA of the CDR3: TGTGCCAGCAGCTTGCGTCTAGCGGGAGGGAGAGACGAGCAGTACTTC.

This rearrangement joins TRBV4-1 to TRBJ2-1; 11 bases align to TRBD2. Germline CDR1 MGHRA, CDR2 YSYEKL. V dropped 4 bases and J dropped 2; count of bases not matched to a gene: 1. The CDR3 contains 15 residues. The CDR3 here is CASSLAGGPYNEQFF. CDR3 coding DNA: TGCGCCAGCAGCCTAGCGGGAGGGCCCTACAATGAGCAGTTCTTC.

The chain recombines TRBV28 with TRBJ2-4, with 10 nucleotides matching TRBD2. Looked up from germline, CDR1 is MDHEN and CDR2 is SYDVKM. The CDR3 consists of 16 residues. Trimming removed 7 bases from V and 4 bases from J; junction bases left unmatched: 10. The CDR3 spells CASTAASGRAKNIQYF. For the CDR3, the DNA is TGTGCCAGCACCGCGGCGAGCGGGAGGGCAAAAAACATTCAGTACTTC.

The genes are TRBV28 and TRBJ1-2; weak D call: TRBD1 (5 bases). V lost 3 bases and J lost 1, with 6 bases in between. Germline-derived CDR1 and CDR2 are MDHEN and SYDVKM. The CDR3 has 13 residues. CDR3 residues: CASSFDSNYGYTF. CDR3 coding DNA: TGTGCCAGCAGTTTCGACAGTAACTATGGCTACACCTTC.

Concerning this clone: This specimen includes other DNA sequences encoding the same CDR3. V and J are TRBV4-1 and TRBJ2-7; TRBD2 might be the D (5 bases). Germline-derived CDR1 and CDR2 are MGHRA and YSYEKL. The CDR3 consists of 14 residues. V dropped 0 bases and J dropped 1 base, with 7 bases sitting between them. The CDR3 is CASSQDGRSYEQYF. As DNA, the CDR3 is TGCGCCAGCAGCCAAGATGGGAGATCCTACGAGCAGTACTTC.

The chain carries TRBV5-4 and TRBJ2-7; unclear D gene. Germline CDR1 and CDR2: SGHNT and YYREEE (reference sequence). This CDR3 is built from 15 residues. The V end lost 4 bases, the J end lost 2 bases, and 16 bases lay between the germline ends. In nucleotides, the CDR3 is TGTGCCAGCAGCCCCAGGCCCGATTCCACCTACGAGCAGTACTTC. Its translation is CASSPRPDSTYEQYF.

This clone is a singleton in its sample. J is TRBJ2-1 and V is TRBV11-3; 11 positions agree with TRBD1. This CDR3 has 15 amino acids. CDR1 is SGHNT and CDR2 is YENEEA in the germline V gene. V trimming: 5 bases; J trimming: 8 bases; junction bases outside the gene matches: 8. CDR3 residues: CASSPPGQGGHEQFF. DNA of the CDR3: TGTGCCAGCAGCCCACCGGGACAGGGGGGGCATGAGCAGTTCTTC.

This chain links TRBV6-1 with TRBJ2-1; 10 bases are a match to TRBD2. Looked up from germline, CDR1 is MNHNS and CDR2 is SASEGT. Trimming cost V 4 bases and J 5 bases; bases outside gene matches: 2. The CDR3 sequence is 14 residues long. The CDR3 sequence: CASSVLAGHNEQFF. The CDR3 nucleotides are TGTGCCAGCAGTGTACTAGCGGGACACAATGAGCAGTTCTTC.

A remark on this clone: At one of its ends the junction is not consistent with the germline gene, which may arise from a read error. V gene TRBV4-2 combines with J gene TRBJ2-1, with D possibly TRBD2 on 6 matching bases. The CDR3 runs to 15 residues. The germline CDR1 and CDR2 sequences are LGHNA and YNFKEQ. The CDR3: CASSQEKGGSNQQFF. DNA of the CDR3: TGTGCCAGCAGCCAAGAGAAGGGAGGAAGCAATCAGCAGTTCTTC.

The chain couples TRBV4-1 to TRBJ2-1; no clear D gene. Trimming stripped 1 base from V and 7 bases from J, with 14 bases between. The CDR3 is 15 amino acids. In germline, CDR1 is MGHRA, CDR2 YSYEKL. CDR3 region: CASSQVLGLENEQFF. The CDR3 coding sequence is TGCGCCAGCAGCCAAGTTTTGGGTCTGGAAAATGAGCAGTTCTTC.

This chain uses TRBV27 with TRBJ1-2; 8 nucleotides agree with TRBD1. Germline V gene data show CDR1 as MNHEY and CDR2 as SMNVEV (reference sequence). With 3 bases clipped from V and 1 base from J, the junction kept 4 bases outside the gene matches. The length of the CDR3 is 15 residues. As DNA, the CDR3 is TGTGCCAGCAGTTTCCAGGGGGCCGATAACTATGGCTACACCTTC. Its translation: CASSFQGADNYGYTF.

The chain employs TRBV27 and TRBJ1-1, with a tentative D call TRBD1 (5 bases). V gave up 4 bases and J gave up 4 bases, with 13 bases separating them. Germline CDR1 and CDR2: MNHEY and SMNVEV (reference sequence). This CDR3 comprises 14 residues. The DNA for the CDR3 is TGTGCCAGCAGTTGGTCAGGGTCCAGCACTGAAGCTTTCTTT. It yields the protein CASSWSGSSTEAFF.

The chain has TRBV27 and TRBJ1-2, with unresolved D. The CDR3 is 14 residues long. Trimming took 6 bases from V and 7 from J, leaving 18 bases between them. CDR1 and CDR2 from the germline V gene are MNHEY and SMNVEV (reference sequence). For the CDR3, the DNA is TGTGCCAGCAGCCACACGGGAGGCGGCCTTGGCTACACCTTC. Amino acids: CASSHTGGGLGYTF.

This clone was picked up one time. V gene TRBV29-1 combines with J gene TRBJ2-2; D perhaps matches TRBD2 (5 bases). V dropped 7 bases and J dropped 5 bases, with 8 bases sitting between them. Germline lookup yields CDR1 SQVTM and CDR2 ANQGSEA. The CDR3 is 11 residues long. The CDR3 protein is CSAQRTGELFF. The CDR3 coding sequence is TGCAGCGCCCAGCGGACCGGGGAGCTGTTTTTT.

The genes are TRBV27 and TRBJ2-2, with 9 bases matching TRBD2. The CDR3 runs 16 residues. CDR1 is MNHEY and CDR2 is SMNVEV in the germline V gene (reference sequence). V lost 1 base to trimming and J lost 4 bases; unmatched junction nucleotides: 4. The CDR3 protein is CASSLYPAGGTGELFF. CDR3 in DNA: TGTGCCAGCAGTTTATACCCAGCGGGAGGCACCGGGGAGCTGTTTTTT.

As regards this clone: Other nucleotide sequences from this sample produce the same CDR3. V gene TRBV27 combines with J gene TRBJ1-5; tentative D call: TRBD1 (6 bases). CDR1 is MNHEY, CDR2 SMNVEV, per germline (reference sequence). Trimming stripped 3 bases from V and 1 base from J, with 7 bases between. The CDR3 is 14 amino acids. The DNA of the CDR3 is TGTGCCAGCAGTTTGGGGGCAAGCAATCAGCCCCAGCATTTT. It yields the protein CASSLGASNQPQHF.

V and J are TRBV7-2 and TRBJ1-2; 9 nucleotides line up with TRBD1. The CDR3 loop spans 14 amino acids. The germline CDR1 and CDR2 sequences are SGHTA and FQGNSA. With 5 bases clipped from V and 6 bases from J, the junction kept 7 bases outside the gene matches. CDR3 sequence (DNA): TGTGCCAGCAGCCCTATCGGGACAGGGAATGGCTACACCTTC. It is translated as CASSPIGTGNGYTF.

The chain is built from TRBV11-2 and TRBJ2-2; D unclear. V gave up 4 bases and J gave up 5 bases, with 14 bases separating them. The CDR3 is 15 amino acids. Germline CDR1 SGHAT, CDR2 FQNNGV. The CDR3 is CASSSRSGETGELFF. CDR3 DNA: TGTGCCAGCAGCTCTCGGTCAGGCGAGACCGGGGAGCTGTTTTTT.

The V call is TRBV7-8, the J call TRBJ2-5, with a possible D match to TRBD1 (7 bases). CDR3 length: 15 amino acids. Germline CDR1 and CDR2: SGHVS and FQNEAQ. The ends were cut back, 4 bases at V and 5 bases at J, with 17 bases in the middle. In nucleotides, the CDR3 is TGTGCCAGCAGCTCAGGAGGGGGCTCTGGGGAGACCCAGTACTTC. This codes for CASSSGGGSGETQYF.

The chain employs TRBV9 and TRBJ1-1; TRBD1 is a possible D gene (5 bases). The CDR3 length is 16 residues. Germline V lookup: CDR1 SGDLS, CDR2 YYNGEE. Deletions cut 4 bases from V and 0 bases from J, with 16 bases between. The CDR3 region has the DNA TGTGCCAGCAGCCCTATGGGGGAACGGATGAACACTGAAGCTTTCTTT. It yields the protein CASSPMGERMNTEAFF. The whole variable domain, filled in from reference TRBV9 and TRBJ1-1, reads DSGVTQTPKHLITATGQRVTLRCSPRSGDLSVYWYQQSLDQGLQFLIQYYNGEERAKGNILERFSAQQFPDLHSELNLSSLELGDSALYFCASSPMGERMNTEAFFGQGTRLTVV.

V usage is TRBV7-9 and J usage is TRBJ1-2; 10 bases line up with TRBD1. CDR3 length: 15 residues. CDR1 SEHNR and CDR2 FQNEAQ come from the germline V gene (reference sequence). Trimming removed 5 bases from V and 4 bases from J; junction bases left unmatched: 7. The CDR3 bases are TGTGCCAGCAGCCTGACAGGGGGCGCGGGCTATGGCTACACCTTC. It yields the protein CASSLTGGAGYGYTF.

The chain employs TRBV28 and TRBJ2-1; 8 bases are a match to TRBD2. CDR1 MDHEN and CDR2 SYDVKM come from the germline V gene. The CDR3 totals 16 residues. J was trimmed by 8 bases and V by 6 bases; bases with no gene match: 15. Here the CDR3 DNA reads TGTGCCAGCAGACCCTGGGGGTCGCGGGAGGTCGATGAGCAGTTCTTC. Amino acids: CASRPWGSREVDEQFF.

The chain joins TRBV28 to TRBJ1-5, with D tentatively TRBD1 (6 bases). The germline gives CDR1 MDHEN, CDR2 SYDVKM. The CDR3 covers 13 residues. V was clipped by 5 bases and J by 9 bases, with 14 bases between them. The DNA for the CDR3 is TGTGCCAGCAGTGCACAGGGTTCGAGGCCCCAGCATTTT. Protein sequence: CASSAQGSRPQHF.

J is TRBJ2-1 and V is TRBV29-1, with 14 bases identical to TRBD2. This CDR3 spans 18 amino acids. Losses at the gene ends were 3 bases for V and 12 bases for J; bases not matched to a gene: 19. CDR1 is SQVTM, CDR2 ANQGSEA, per germline. CDR3 residues: CSVEEGGWTSGRFSAQFF. The DNA for the CDR3 is TGCAGCGTTGAGGAGGGTGGCTGGACTAGCGGGAGGTTCTCTGCGCAGTTCTTC.

A single count supports this clone. The chain is built from TRBV19 and TRBJ2-6; possibly TRBD1 or TRBD2 for D (5 bases each). V lost 3 bases and J lost 4, with 10 bases in between. The CDR3 is 15 residues long. Germline V gene sequence: CDR1 LNHDA, CDR2 SQIVND (reference sequence). CDR3 sequence: CASSMGDSGANVLTF. In DNA form, the CDR3 reads TGTGCCAGTAGTATGGGGGATTCCGGGGCCAACGTCCTGACTTTC.

The rearrangement uses TRBV4-1 and TRBJ2-5, with D unresolved. The CDR3 contains 14 residues. Trimming cost V 0 bases and J 5 bases, with 10 bases left between them. Per the germline V gene, CDR1 is MGHRA and CDR2 is YSYEKL. The CDR3 DNA follows: TGCGCCAGCAGCCAAGAGGACCGAGCGGAGACCCAGTACTTC. Its translation is CASSQEDRAETQYF.

The chain is built from TRBV9 and TRBJ2-7, with 7 bases fitting TRBD2. The CDR3 contains 16 residues. V was pared by 4 bases and J by 4 bases, with 14 bases of the junction left unmatched. Germline V gene data show CDR1 as SGDLS and CDR2 as YYNGEE. CDR3 in DNA: TGTGCCAGCAGCTCACATTGGGCGGGAGAGTTTTACGAGCAGTACTTC. Translating gives CASSSHWAGEFYEQYF.

The CDR3 spells CASSPHPGQYEQYF. The CDR3 DNA reads as TGTGCCAGCAGCCCCCACCCCGGACAGTACGAGCAGTACTTC. V gene TRBV7-9 combines with J gene TRBJ2-7; D possibly corresponds to TRBD1 (6 bases). Looked up from germline, CDR1 is SEHNR and CDR2 is FQNEAQ (reference sequence). The CDR3 totals 14 residues. Trimming left V 5 bases short and J 4 bases short, with 15 bases between. The full variable domain, rest sourced from reference TRBV7-9 and TRBJ2-7, is DTGVSQNPRHKITKRGQNVTFRCDPISEHNRLYWYRQTLGQGPEFLTYFQNEAQLEKSRLLSDRFSAERPKGSFSTLEIQRTEQGDSAMYLCASSPHPGQYEQYFGPGTRLTVT.

The chain is built from TRBV29-1 and TRBJ2-4, with TRBD2 as a possible D gene (6 bases). V lost 0 bases to trimming and J lost 0 bases, with 9 bases between them. Germline V gene data show CDR1 as SQVTM and CDR2 as ANQGSEA. The CDR3 loop spans 15 amino acids. The CDR3: CSVEDRGLAKNIQYF. The CDR3 coding sequence is TGCAGCGTTGAAGATCGGGGACTAGCCAAAAACATTCAGTACTTC.

This chain links TRBV7-9 with TRBJ2-1; 8 nucleotides line up with TRBD1. With V trimmed by 1 base and J by 15 bases, 5 bases remained unmatched. The CDR3 runs to 12 residues. Germline-derived CDR1 and CDR2 are SEHNR and FQNEAQ (reference sequence). CDR3 amino acids: CASSLEGQDPFF. CDR3 coding DNA: TGTGCCAGCAGCTTAGAGGGACAGGATCCGTTCTTC.